This T cell receptor (beta chain) was captured by sequencing in a study of CD8+ T cells in alopecia areata. The wider study: Treated patients received oral tofacitinib, 5 to 10 mg twice daily. Notes on the study in general: Tofacitinib yielded significantly lower scalp clonality and fewer expanded CD8+ clones among the top 100.

Noted treatment: oral pan-JAK inhibitor, 5-10 mg twice daily. Starting from PBMCs, sorting isolated CD4+ and CD8+ T cells. This CDR3 is 17 amino acids long. V was cut by 1 base and J by 4 bases, with 19 bases left in between. The germline CDR1 and CDR2 sequences are MDHEN and SYDVKM. Worth noting for this clone: Its antigen remains unknown.

After isolation, RNA underwent reverse transcription to generate cDNA as the sequencing template. Libraries were prepared by immunoSEQ multiplex PCR; TCRdb keeps only in-frame clonotypes and omits some of them. The sample consists of 190,000 or so clones, over 45% of them appearing once. V and J are TRBV28 and TRBJ2-5; D may correspond to TRBD1 or TRBD2 (6 bases each). The source was CD4+ T cells sorted from blood, collected at week 24, from a patient treated with tofacitinib. The receptor was isolated from a human donor with alopecia areata. CDR3: CASSLFHGGVLVETQYF. In DNA form, the CDR3 reads TGTGCCAGCAGTTTATTCCACGGGGGCGTTTTAGTAGAGACCCAGTACTTC.